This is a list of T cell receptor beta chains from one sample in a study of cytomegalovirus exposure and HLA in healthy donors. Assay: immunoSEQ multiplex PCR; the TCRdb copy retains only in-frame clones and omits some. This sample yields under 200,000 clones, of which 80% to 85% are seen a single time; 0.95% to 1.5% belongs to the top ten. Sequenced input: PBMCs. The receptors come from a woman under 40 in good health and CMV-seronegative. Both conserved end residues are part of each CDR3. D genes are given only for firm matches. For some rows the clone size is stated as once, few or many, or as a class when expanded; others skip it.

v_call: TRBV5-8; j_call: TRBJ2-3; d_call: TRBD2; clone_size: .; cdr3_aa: CASSLGLAGADTQYF; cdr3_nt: TGTGCCAGCAGCTTGGGACTAGCGGGAGCTGATACGCAGTATTTT
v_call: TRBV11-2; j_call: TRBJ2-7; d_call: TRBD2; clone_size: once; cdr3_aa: CASSPAGIPYEQYF; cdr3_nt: TGTGCCAGCAGCCCAGCGGGGATCCCCTACGAGCAGTACTTC
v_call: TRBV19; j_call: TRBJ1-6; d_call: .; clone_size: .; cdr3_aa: CASSIPGIGSPLHF; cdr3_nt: TGTGCCAGTAGTATTCCAGGGATAGGTTCACCCCTCCACTTT
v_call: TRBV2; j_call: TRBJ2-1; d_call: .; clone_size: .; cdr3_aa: CASSEIGGTTPEQFF; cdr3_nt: TGTGCCAGCAGTGAAATAGGGGGAACGACTCCGGAGCAGTTCTTC
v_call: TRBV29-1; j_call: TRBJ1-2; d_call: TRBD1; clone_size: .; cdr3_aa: CSVSAGTGALRYGYTF; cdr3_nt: TGCAGCGTTTCCGCCGGGACAGGGGCGCTCAGATATGGCTACACCTTC
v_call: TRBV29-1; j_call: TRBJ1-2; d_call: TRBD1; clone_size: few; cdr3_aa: CSVPGSAGGYGYTF; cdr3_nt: TGCAGCGTCCCGGGGTCGGCAGGGGGCTATGGCTACACCTTC
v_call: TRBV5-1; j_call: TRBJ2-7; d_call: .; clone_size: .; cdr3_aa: CASSTQGTYEQYF; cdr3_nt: TGCGCCAGCAGCACGCAGGGGACCTACGAGCAGTACTTC
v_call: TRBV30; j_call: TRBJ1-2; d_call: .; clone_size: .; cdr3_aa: CAWSTPSIGSGYGYTF; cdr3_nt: TGTGCCTGGAGTACCCCCTCGATCGGGTCGGGCTATGGCTACACCTTC
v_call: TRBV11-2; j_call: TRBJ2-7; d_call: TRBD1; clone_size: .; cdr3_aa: CASTIETGNSEQYF; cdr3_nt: TGTGCCAGCACTATCGAGACAGGGAATTCCGAGCAGTACTTC
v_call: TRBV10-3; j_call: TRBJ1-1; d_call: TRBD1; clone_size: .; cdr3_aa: CAITRGTGTEAFF; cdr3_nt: TGTGCCATCACTCGAGGGACAGGCACTGAAGCTTTCTTT
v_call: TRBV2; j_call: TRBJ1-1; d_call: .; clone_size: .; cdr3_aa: CASSGEGSTEAFF; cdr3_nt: TGTGCCAGCAGTGGGGAGGGATCAACTGAAGCTTTCTTT
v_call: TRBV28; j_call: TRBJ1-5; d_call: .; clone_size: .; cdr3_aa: CASRSYSNQPQHF; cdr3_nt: TGTGCCAGCCGGAGCTATAGCAATCAGCCCCAGCATTTT
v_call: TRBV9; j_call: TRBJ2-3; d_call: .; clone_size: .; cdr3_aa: CASSTPEGGDTQYF; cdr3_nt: TGTGCCAGCAGCACCCCGGAAGGGGGAGATACGCAGTATTTT
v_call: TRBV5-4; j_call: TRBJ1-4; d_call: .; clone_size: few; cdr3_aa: CASSQSTRASNEKLFF; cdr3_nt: TGTGCCAGCAGCCAAAGTACGAGAGCCTCTAATGAAAAACTGTTTTTT
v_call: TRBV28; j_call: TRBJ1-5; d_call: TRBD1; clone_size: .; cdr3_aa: CASSARTGGSNQPQHF; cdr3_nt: TGTGCCAGCAGCGCTCGGACAGGAGGGAGCAATCAGCCCCAGCATTTT
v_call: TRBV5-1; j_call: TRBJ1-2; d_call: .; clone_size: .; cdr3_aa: CASSLSTDGVNYGYTF; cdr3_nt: TGCGCCAGCAGCTTGAGTACTGACGGGGTTAACTATGGCTACACCTTC
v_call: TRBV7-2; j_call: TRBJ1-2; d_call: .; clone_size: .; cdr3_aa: CASSLVAGGYYGYTF; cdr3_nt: TGTGCCAGCAGCTTAGTCGCGGGTGGGTACTATGGCTACACCTTC
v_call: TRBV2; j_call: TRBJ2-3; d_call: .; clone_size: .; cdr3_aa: CASSELGVTDTQYF; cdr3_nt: TGTGCCAGCAGTGAGTTAGGGGTAACAGATACGCAGTATTTT
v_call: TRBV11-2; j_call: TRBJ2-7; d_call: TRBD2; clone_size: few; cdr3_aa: CASSWLAGGKSYEQYF; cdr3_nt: TGTGCCAGCAGCTGGTTAGCGGGAGGCAAATCCTACGAGCAGTACTTC
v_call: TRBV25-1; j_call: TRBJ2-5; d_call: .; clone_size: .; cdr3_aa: CASAPPEGRETQYF; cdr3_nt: TGTGCCAGCGCCCCACCGGAGGGGCGAGAGACCCAGTACTTC
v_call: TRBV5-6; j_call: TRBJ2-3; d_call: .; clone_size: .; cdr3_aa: CASSLGGEVADTQYF; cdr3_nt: TGTGCCAGCAGCTTGGGCGGGGAGGTGGCAGATACGCAGTATTTT
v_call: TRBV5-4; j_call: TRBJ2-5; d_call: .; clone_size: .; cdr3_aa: CASSLGRVETQYF; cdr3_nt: TGTGCCAGCAGCTTGGGCAGGGTAGAGACCCAGTACTTC
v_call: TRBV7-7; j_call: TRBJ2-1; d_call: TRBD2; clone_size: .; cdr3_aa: CASSRAGGLINEQFF; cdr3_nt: TGTGCCAGCAGCCGAGCGGGGGGTCTGATCAATGAGCAGTTCTTC
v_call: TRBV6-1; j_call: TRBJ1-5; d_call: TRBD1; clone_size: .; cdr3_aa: CASRETGGSGQPQHF; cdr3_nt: TGTGCCAGCAGGGAGACAGGGGGGTCTGGACAGCCCCAGCATTTT
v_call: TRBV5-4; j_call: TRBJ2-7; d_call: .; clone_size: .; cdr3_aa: CASSFAGSYEQYF; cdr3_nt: TGTGCCAGCAGCTTCGCCGGTTCCTACGAGCAGTACTTC
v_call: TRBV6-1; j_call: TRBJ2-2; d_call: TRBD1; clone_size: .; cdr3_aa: CASSERTGNTGELFF; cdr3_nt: TGTGCCAGCAGTGAAAGGACAGGGAACACCGGGGAGCTGTTTTTT
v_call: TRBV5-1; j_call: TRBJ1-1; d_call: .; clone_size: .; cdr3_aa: CASSLEYPRASIGAFF; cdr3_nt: TGCGCCAGCAGCTTGGAATACCCCAGGGCGTCAATCGGGGCTTTCTTT
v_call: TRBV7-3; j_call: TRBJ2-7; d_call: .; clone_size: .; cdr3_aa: CASSPSRDIPEQYF; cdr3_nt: TGTGCCAGCAGCCCGTCCCGGGACATCCCCGAGCAGTACTTC
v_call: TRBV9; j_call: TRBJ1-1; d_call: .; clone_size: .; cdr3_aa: CASSVGPGVNTEAFF; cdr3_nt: TGTGCCAGCAGCGTAGGTCCGGGGGTTAACACTGAAGCTTTCTTT
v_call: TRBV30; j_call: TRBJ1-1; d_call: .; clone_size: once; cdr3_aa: CAWTVNTEAFF; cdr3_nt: TGTGCCTGGACAGTGAACACTGAAGCTTTCTTT
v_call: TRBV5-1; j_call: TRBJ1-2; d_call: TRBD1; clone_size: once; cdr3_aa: CASSWWTGNYGYTF; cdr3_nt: TGCGCCAGCAGCTGGTGGACAGGGAACTATGGCTACACCTTC
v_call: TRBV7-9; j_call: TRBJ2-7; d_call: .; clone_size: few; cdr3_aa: CASSQTSGVYSYEQYF; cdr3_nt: TGTGCCAGCAGCCAAACATCGGGGGTTTACTCCTACGAGCAGTACTTC
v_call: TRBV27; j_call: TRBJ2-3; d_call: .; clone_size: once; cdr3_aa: CASSFSADTQYF; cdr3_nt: TGTGCCAGCAGTTTTTCCGCAGATACGCAGTATTTT
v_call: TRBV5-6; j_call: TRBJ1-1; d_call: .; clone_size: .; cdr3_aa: CASSLGGSPTEAFF; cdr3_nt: TGTGCCAGCAGCTTGGGGGGCTCCCCCACTGAAGCTTTCTTT
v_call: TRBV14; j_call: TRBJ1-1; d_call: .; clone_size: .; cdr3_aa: CASSQEGGLRKAFF; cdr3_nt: TGTGCCAGCAGCCAAGAAGGGGGTTTGAGGAAAGCTTTCTTT
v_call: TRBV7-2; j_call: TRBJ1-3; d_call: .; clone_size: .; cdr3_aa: CASSFDRRRSGNTIYF; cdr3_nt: TGTGCCAGCAGCTTCGACAGGAGGCGCTCTGGAAACACCATATATTTT
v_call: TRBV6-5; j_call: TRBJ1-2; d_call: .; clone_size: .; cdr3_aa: CASSSWEGGSYGYTF; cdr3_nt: TGTGCCAGCAGTTCATGGGAAGGGGGAAGCTATGGCTACACCTTC